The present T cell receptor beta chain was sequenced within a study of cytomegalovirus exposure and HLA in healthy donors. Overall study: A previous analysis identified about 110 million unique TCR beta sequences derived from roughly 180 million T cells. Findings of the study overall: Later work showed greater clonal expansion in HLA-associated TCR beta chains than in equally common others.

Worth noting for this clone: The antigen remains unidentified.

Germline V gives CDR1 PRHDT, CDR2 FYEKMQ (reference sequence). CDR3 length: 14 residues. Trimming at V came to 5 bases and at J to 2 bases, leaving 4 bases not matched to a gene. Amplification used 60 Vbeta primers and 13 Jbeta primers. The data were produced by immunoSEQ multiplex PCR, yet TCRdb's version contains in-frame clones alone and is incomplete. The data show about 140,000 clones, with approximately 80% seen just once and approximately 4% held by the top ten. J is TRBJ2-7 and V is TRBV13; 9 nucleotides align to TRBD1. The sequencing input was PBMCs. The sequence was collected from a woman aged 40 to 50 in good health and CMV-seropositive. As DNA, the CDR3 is TGTGCCAGCAGCGGAACAGGGGGCCCCTACGAGCAGTACTTC. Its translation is CASSGTGGPYEQYF.